This TCR beta chain stems from a study of blood T cell repertoires in COVID-19. Here immunoSEQ multiplex PCR was the method, and the copy in TCRdb shows in-frame clones only, minus some. The table lists over 85,000 clones, approximately 86% of them singletons. Germline V gene sequence: CDR1 SGHRS, CDR2 YFSETQ. This CDR3 has 13 amino acids. Between the trimmed V and J ends, which lost 5 bases and 2 bases, there was a span of 11 bases. The clonotype originates from a human donor in a cohort sampled during active COVID-19. Sequenced material: peripheral blood. The V gene is TRBV5-1, the J gene TRBJ2-7; possibly TRBD1 for D (5 bases). CDR3: CASRTSQAYEQYF. The CDR3 DNA sequence: TGCGCCAGCAGAACCTCACAGGCCTACGAGCAGTACTTC.